Sequencing of this TCR beta chain was carried out in a study of blood T cell repertoires in COVID-19. At the level of the study: The United States, Italy and Spain provided the acute and convalescent COVID-19 samples. PBMCs, B-cell-depleted T cells, or T cells were the source of the cDNA or gDNA that made up the material.

Individuals aged about 18 to 90 years were recruited from about two dozen US areas. In the original processing: Reference gene primers were amplified, and this amplification served to estimate nucleated cell counts. Repertoires were generated with immunoSEQ multiplex PCR, while TCRdb's copy carries only in-frame clones and drops some. The V and J calls and clone size are taken from that table; D and trimming were inferred from the DNA. The repertoire holds some 160,000 clones, with roughly 80% as singletons. This TCR came from a woman aged 55-70 years who had recovered from COVID-19. The sequenced sample was PBMCs or T cells enriched from blood (not recorded which).

CDR3 sequence: CASSKQGNTIYF. CDR3 in DNA: TGTGCCAGCAGCAAACAGGGGAACACCATATATTTT. The J gene is TRBJ1-3, the V gene TRBV7-6; 7 nucleotides align to TRBD1. The CDR3 is 12 amino acids. Germline trimming cut 5 bases from V and 7 bases from J; bases unmatched to any gene: 2. Germline CDR1 SGHVS, CDR2 FNYEAQ. Full variable domain (rest looked up from reference TRBV7-6 and TRBJ1-3): GAGVSQSPRYKVTKRGQDVALRCDPISGHVSLYWYRQALGQGPEFLTYFNYEAQQDKSGLPNDRFSAERPEGSISTLTIQRTEQRDSAMYRCASSKQGNTIYFGEGSWLTVV.